A selection of T cell receptor beta chains follows, all from one sample in a study of T cells in Graves' hyperthyroidism and ophthalmopathy. Each CDR3 protein gets one entry after TCRdb re-called the multiplex PCR reads with MiXCR. The sample lists 730,000 or so distinct CDR3 sequences, about 17% seen once, with 16% in the top ten. The sequenced sample was blood. Receptors were obtained from a woman between 50 and 59 years old with Graves' hyperthyroidism that later progressed to Graves' ophthalmopathy. The CDR3 runs from the conserved cysteine through the conserved F or W. Fields, in order: clone size, V gene, D gene, J gene, CDR3 DNA, CDR3 protein. A D gene is named only where the DNA matches it firmly. The size entry is marked missing in some rows and otherwise reads once, few, many or a size class.

.	TRBV19	.	TRBJ2-2	TGTGCCAGTAGTATATTGGACAGAGAGAACACCGGGGAGCTGTTTTTT	CASSILDRENTGELFF
few	TRBV3-1	.	TRBJ2-3	TGTGCCAGCAGGATCGGAGGGGCCCTTGAGTATTTT	CASRIGGALEYF
many	TRBV3-1	TRBD2	TRBJ2-1	TGTGCCAGCAGCCGGACTAGCGAAAGCTCCTACAATGAGCAGTTCTTC	CASSRTSESSYNEQFF
many	TRBV11-2	.	TRBJ1-4	TGTGCCAGCAGCTTGAAGCGACAGTTAACAACTAATGAAAAACTGTTTTTT	CASSLKRQLTTNEKLFF
many	TRBV20-1	.	TRBJ1-2	TGCAGTGCTCCCGGGGGGGGGACGTTTAGTGGCTACACCTTC	CSAPGGGTFSGYTF
.	TRBV13	TRBD1	TRBJ2-1	TGTGCCAGCAGCTTCTCGTGGACAGGGAGCTCCTACAATGAGCAGTTCTTC	CASSFSWTGSSYNEQFF
.	TRBV29-1	.	TRBJ2-7	TGCAGCGTTGAAGGGACGGAGGTCTACGAGCAGTACTTC	CSVEGTEVYEQYF
many	TRBV11-2	.	TRBJ2-1	TGTGCCAGCAGCCGAACTAGTGAGCAGTTCTTC	CASSRTSEQFF
.	TRBV9	.	TRBJ1-6	TGTGCCAGCAGCGACCAAACAGGGTTGTCCTATAATTCACCCCTCCACTTT	CASSDQTGLSYNSPLHF
few	TRBV18	.	TRBJ1-2	TGTGCCAGCTCACCATCGAGTATCGGTTCGGGGGTTAATGGCTACACCTTC	CASSPSSIGSGVNGYTF
few	TRBV6-2/TRBV6-3	.	TRBJ2-5	TGTGCCAGCAGTTACATGGCAGCCCTAGGTCAGACCCAGTACTTC	CASSYMAALGQTQYF
.	TRBV10-3	.	TRBJ1-1	TGTGCCATCAGCGCCAGGGACAAGAACACTGAAGCTTTCTTT	CAISARDKNTEAFF
few	TRBV5-4	.	TRBJ2-5	TGTGCCAGCAGCTCCCCGGCGGGAAACGGCGAGACCCAGTACTTC	CASSSPAGNGETQYF
.	TRBV6-1	TRBD1	TRBJ1-5	TGTGCCAGCAGTTATGCAGGGGGGGACAATCAGCCCCAGCATTTT	CASSYAGGDNQPQHF
.	TRBV14	.	TRBJ2-3	TGTGCCAGCAGCCCTCGGTTGACCACAGATACGCAGTATTTT	CASSPRLTTDTQYF
many	TRBV2	.	TRBJ2-7	TGTGCCAGCAGTGAATTCGGCAGGGGTAACGAGCAGTACTTC	CASSEFGRGNEQYF
many	TRBV10-3	.	TRBJ1-2	TGTGCCATCAGTGAGTCTTACGGGGCAGCCCCTAACTATGGCTACACCTTC	CAISESYGAAPNYGYTF
few	TRBV2	TRBD1	TRBJ2-5	TGTGCCAGCAGACAGGGGGATTCGGAGACCCAGTACTTC	CASRQGDSETQYF
.	TRBV19	.	TRBJ1-5	TGTGCCAGTAGTAGCAAGACCAGCAATCAGCCCCAGCATTTT	CASSSKTSNQPQHF
.	TRBV5-1	TRBD2	TRBJ2-7	TGCGCCAGCAGCTTGGCGACTAGCGGGGGAGGTGAGCAGTACTTC	CASSLATSGGGEQYF
few	TRBV2	.	TRBJ2-5	TGTGCCAGCAGGGACAGACAGTACCAAGAGACCCAGTACTTC	CASRDRQYQETQYF
many	TRBV12-3/TRBV12-4	.	TRBJ2-1	TGTGCCAGCACCCTCACCACGGACTCCTACAATGAGCAGTTCTTC	CASTLTTDSYNEQFF
many	TRBV12-3/TRBV12-4	.	TRBJ2-7	TGTGCCAGCAGTCCCCTGACAGGAGGAGAGCAGTACTTC	CASSPLTGGEQYF
.	TRBV7-3	.	TRBJ1-6	TGTGCCAGCAGCCCTGGTCCAGGAGGAGCCCTCCACTTT	CASSPGPGGALHF
.	TRBV27	.	TRBJ2-1	TGTGCCAGCAGTTTATCAGCTTTAAATGAGCAGTTCTTC	CASSLSALNEQFF
.	TRBV5-1	.	TRBJ2-2	TGCGCCAGCAGCACATCGAACACCGGGGAGCTGTTTTTT	CASSTSNTGELFF
many	TRBV11-3	.	TRBJ2-2	TGTGCCAGCAGCTCGGGACATCGCACCGGGGAGCTGTTTTTT	CASSSGHRTGELFF
few	TRBV6-6	.	TRBJ1-2	TGTGCCAGCAGTTACCACACGCGGACAACAGTCCACGAGGGCTACACCTTC	CASSYHTRTTVHEGYTF
few	TRBV7-9	.	TRBJ1-4	TGTGCCAGCAGCCTAACCTTCCGGGAAGCAACTAATGAAAAACTGTTTTTT	CASSLTFREATNEKLFF
few	TRBV6-1	.	TRBJ1-4	TGTGCCAGCAGTGCTTTGCAGGGATTTGCTAATGAAAAACTGTTTTTT	CASSALQGFANEKLFF
many	TRBV5-5	.	TRBJ1-1	TGTGCCAGCAGCTTGGTGGGCGCTGTAGCTTTCTTT	CASSLVGAVAFF
few	TRBV9	.	TRBJ2-3	TGTGCCAGCAGCGTCACGGACATCGAAAAACGGAATACGCAGTATTTT	CASSVTDIEKRNTQYF